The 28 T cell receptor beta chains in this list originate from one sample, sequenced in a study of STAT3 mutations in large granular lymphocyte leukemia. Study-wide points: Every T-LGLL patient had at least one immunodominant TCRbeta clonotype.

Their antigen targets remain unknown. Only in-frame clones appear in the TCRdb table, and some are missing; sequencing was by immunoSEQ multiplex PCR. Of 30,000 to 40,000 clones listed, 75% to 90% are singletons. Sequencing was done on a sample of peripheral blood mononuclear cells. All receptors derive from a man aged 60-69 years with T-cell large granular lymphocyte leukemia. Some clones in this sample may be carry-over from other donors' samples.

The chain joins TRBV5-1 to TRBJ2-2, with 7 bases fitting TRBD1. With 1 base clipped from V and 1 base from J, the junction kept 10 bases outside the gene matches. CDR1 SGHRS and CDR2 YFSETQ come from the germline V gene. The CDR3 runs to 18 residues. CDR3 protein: CASSLLPQTGRNTGELFF. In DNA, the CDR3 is TGCGCCAGCAGCTTGTTACCGCAGACAGGGCGGAACACCGGGGAGCTGTTTTTT.

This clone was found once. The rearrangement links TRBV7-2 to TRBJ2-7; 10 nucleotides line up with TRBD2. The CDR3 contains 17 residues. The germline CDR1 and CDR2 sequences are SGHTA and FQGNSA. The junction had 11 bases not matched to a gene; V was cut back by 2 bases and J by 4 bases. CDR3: CASSLWPASGRLYEQYF. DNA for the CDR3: TGTGCCAGCAGCTTATGGCCGGCTAGCGGGAGACTGTACGAGCAGTACTTC.

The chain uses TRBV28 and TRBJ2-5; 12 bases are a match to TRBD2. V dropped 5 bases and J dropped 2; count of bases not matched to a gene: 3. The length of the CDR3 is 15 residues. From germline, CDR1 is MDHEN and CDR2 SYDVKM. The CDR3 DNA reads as TGTGCCAGCAGTCGACTAGCGGGGGATCAAGAGACCCAGTACTTC. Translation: CASSRLAGDQETQYF.

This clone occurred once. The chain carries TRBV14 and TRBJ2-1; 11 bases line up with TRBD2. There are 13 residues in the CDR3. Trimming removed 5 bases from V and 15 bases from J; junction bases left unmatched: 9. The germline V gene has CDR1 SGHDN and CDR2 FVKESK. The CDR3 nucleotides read TGTGCCAGCAGCGGGATAGCGGGAGGGCCGGGGTTCTTC. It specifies CASSGIAGGPGFF.

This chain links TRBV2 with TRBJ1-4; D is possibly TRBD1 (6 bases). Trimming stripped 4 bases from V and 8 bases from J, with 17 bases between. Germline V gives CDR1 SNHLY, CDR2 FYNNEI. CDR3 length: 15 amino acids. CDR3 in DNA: TGTGCCAGCAGTGGGGGGGGCAGCGTTTGGGAAAAACTGTTTTTT. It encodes CASSGGGSVWEKLFF.

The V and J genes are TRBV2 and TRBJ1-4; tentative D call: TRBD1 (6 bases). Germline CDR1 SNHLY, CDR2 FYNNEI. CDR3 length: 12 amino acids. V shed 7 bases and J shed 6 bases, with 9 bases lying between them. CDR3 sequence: CASNRVYEKLFF. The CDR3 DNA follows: TGTGCCAGCAACAGGGTGTATGAAAAACTGTTTTTT.

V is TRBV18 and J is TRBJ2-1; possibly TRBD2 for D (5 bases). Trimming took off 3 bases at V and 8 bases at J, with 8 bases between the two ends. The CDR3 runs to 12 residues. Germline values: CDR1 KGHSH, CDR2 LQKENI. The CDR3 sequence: CASSPMEDEQFF. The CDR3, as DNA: TGTGCCAGCTCACCTATGGAGGATGAGCAGTTCTTC.

The CDR3 DNA follows: TGTGCCAGCAACTTACTCGGGACTAGCGGCTACGAGCAGTACTTC. It specifies CASNLLGTSGYEQYF. The rearrangement links TRBV6-6 to TRBJ2-7; TRBD2 matches at 11 bases. V lost 7 bases, J lost 3 bases, and 8 bases stayed unmatched. The CDR3 runs 15 residues. Germline assignment: CDR1 MNHNY and CDR2 SVGAGI (reference sequence).

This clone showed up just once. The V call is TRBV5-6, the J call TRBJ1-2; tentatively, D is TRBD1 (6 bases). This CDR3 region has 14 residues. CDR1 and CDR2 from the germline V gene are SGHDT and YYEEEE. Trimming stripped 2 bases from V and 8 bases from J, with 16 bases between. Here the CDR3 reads CASSFERGYGGYTF. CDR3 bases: TGTGCCAGCAGCTTTGAGAGGGGGTATGGAGGCTACACCTTC.

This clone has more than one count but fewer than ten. The CDR3 spells CASSLGPGGAQNEQFF. The CDR3 DNA is TGTGCCAGCAGCCTGGGCCCAGGGGGCGCGCAAAATGAGCAGTTCTTC. The V call is TRBV9, the J call TRBJ2-1; 8 nucleotides align to TRBD1. The V and J ends lost 4 bases and 7 bases, in that order; junction bases with no gene match: 13. The germline CDR1 and CDR2 sequences are SGDLS and YYNGEE. This CDR3 has 16 amino acids.

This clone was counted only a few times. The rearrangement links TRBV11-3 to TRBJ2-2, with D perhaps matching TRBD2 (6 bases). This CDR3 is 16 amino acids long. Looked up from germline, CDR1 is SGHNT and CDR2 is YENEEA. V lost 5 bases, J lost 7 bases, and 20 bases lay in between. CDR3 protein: CASSRGPRGGDGELFF. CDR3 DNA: TGTGCCAGCAGCCGCGGACCTCGGGGAGGAGACGGGGAGCTGTTTTTT.

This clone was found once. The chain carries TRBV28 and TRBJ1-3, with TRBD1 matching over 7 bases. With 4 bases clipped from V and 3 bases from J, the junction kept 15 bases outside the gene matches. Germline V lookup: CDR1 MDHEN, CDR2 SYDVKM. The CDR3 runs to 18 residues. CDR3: CASSSPGQKTYIGNTIYF. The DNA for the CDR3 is TGTGCCAGCAGTTCCCCGGGACAGAAGACTTATATTGGAAACACCATATATTTT. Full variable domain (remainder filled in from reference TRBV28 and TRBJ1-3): DVKVTQSSRYLVKRTGEKVFLECVQDMDHENMFWYRQDPGLGLRLIYFSYDVKMKEKGDIPEGYSVSREKKERFSLILESASTNQTSMYLCASSSPGQKTYIGNTIYFGEGSWLTVV.

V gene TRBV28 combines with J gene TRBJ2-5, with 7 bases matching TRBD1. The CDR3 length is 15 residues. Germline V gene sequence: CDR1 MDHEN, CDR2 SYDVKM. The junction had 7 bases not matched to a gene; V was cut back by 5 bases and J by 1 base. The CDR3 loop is CASSTHRGSQETQYF. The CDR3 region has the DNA TGTGCCAGCAGTACCCACAGGGGATCCCAAGAGACCCAGTACTTC.

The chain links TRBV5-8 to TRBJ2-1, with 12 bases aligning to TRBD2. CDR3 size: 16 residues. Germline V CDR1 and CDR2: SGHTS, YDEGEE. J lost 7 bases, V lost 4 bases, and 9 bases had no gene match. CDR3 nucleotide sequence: TGTGCCAGCAGCGCCCGACTAGCGGGAGTAGGAAATGAGCAGTTCTTC. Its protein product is CASSARLAGVGNEQFF.

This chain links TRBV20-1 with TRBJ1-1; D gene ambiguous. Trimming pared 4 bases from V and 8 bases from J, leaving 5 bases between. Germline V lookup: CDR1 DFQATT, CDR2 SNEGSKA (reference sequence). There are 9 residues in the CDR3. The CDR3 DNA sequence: TGCAGTGCTAATAACGAAGCTTTCTTT. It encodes CSANNEAFF.

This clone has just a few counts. For the CDR3, the DNA is TGTGCCAGCAGCCGGGACAGGGGTGCCGGGGAGCTGTTTTTT. Translated, it gives CASSRDRGAGELFF. This sequence joins TRBV5-4 and TRBJ2-2, with TRBD1 matching 10 bases. The V segment lost 4 bases and the J segment 6 bases; nucleotides outside the gene matches: 3. The CDR3 is made up of 14 amino acids. The germline CDR1 and CDR2 sequences are SGHNT and YYREEE (reference sequence).

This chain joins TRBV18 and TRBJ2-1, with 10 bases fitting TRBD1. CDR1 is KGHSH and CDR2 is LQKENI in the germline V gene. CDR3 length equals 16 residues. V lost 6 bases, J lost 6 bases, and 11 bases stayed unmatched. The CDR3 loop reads CASSLRPGQGSNEQFF. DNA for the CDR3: TGTGCCAGCTCCCTAAGGCCGGGACAGGGGTCCAATGAGCAGTTCTTC.

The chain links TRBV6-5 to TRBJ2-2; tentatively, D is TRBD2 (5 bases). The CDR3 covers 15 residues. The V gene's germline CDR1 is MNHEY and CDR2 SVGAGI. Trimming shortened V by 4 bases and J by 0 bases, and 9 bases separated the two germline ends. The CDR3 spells CASSLSGSNTGELFF. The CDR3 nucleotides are TGTGCCAGCAGTTTAAGCGGATCGAACACCGGGGAGCTGTTTTTT.

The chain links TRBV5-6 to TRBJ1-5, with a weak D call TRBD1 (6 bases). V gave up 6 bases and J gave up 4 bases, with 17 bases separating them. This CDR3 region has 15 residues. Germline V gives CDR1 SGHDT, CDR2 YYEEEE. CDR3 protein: CASTRSEGGNQPQHF. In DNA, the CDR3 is TGTGCCAGCACCCGATCCGAGGGGGGGAATCAGCCCCAGCATTTT.

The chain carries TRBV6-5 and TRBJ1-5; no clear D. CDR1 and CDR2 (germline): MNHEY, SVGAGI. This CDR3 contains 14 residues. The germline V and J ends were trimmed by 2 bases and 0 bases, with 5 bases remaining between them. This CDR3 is CASSYDDSNQPQHF. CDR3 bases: TGTGCCAGCAGTTACGACGATAGCAATCAGCCCCAGCATTTT.

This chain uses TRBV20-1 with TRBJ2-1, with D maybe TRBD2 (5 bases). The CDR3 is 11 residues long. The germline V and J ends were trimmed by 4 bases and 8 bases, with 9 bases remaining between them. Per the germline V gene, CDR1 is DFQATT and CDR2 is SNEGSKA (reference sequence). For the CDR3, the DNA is TGCAGTGCTACCCCTAGCCATGAGCAGTTCTTC. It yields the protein CSATPSHEQFF.

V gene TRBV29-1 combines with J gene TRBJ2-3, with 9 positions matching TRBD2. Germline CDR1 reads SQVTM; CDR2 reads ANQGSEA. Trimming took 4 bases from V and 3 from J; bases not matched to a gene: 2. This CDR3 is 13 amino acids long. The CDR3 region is CSVALAGTDTQYF. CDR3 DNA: TGCAGCGTTGCGCTAGCGGGAACAGATACGCAGTATTTT.

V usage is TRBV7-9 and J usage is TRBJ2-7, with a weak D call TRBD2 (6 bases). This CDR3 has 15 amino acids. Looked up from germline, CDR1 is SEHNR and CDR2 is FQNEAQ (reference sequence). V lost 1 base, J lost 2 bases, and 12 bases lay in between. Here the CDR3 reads CASSLGREWTYEQYF. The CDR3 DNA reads TGTGCCAGCAGCTTAGGACGGGAGTGGACCTACGAGCAGTACTTC. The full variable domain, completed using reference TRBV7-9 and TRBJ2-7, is DTGVSQNPRHKITKRGQNVTFRCDPISEHNRLYWYRQTLGQGPEFLTYFQNEAQLEKSRLLSDRFSAERPKGSFSTLEIQRTEQGDSAMYLCASSLGREWTYEQYFGPGTRLTVT.

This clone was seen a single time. CDR3 nucleotide sequence: TGTGCCAGCAGTGAATCGGGGCCAGCGGGAGGGCCGGTTACGCAGTATTTT. Protein product: CASSESGPAGGPVTQYF. The rearrangement uses TRBV6-1 and TRBJ2-3; TRBD2 matches at 10 bases. J was trimmed by 8 bases and V by 2 bases; bases with no gene match: 13. CDR3 length equals 17 residues. Germline lookup yields CDR1 MNHNS and CDR2 SASEGT.

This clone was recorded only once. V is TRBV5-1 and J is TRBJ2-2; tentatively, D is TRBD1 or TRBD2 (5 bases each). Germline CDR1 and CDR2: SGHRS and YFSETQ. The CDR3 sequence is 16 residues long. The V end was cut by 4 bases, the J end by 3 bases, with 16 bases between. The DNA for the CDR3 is TGCGCCAGCAGCAAGGGACGCCCTGGGGACACCGGGGAGCTGTTTTTT. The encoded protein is CASSKGRPGDTGELFF.

The CDR3 loop is CASRGGKGQGQPQHF. For the CDR3, the DNA is TGTGCCAGCAGGGGGGGTAAGGGGCAGGGTCAGCCCCAGCATTTT. The chain couples TRBV6-1 to TRBJ1-5; TRBD1 is a possible D gene (5 bases). Trimming shortened V by 6 bases and J by 6 bases, and 18 bases separated the two germline ends. Germline CDR1 is MNHNS and CDR2 is SASEGT. The CDR3 is 15 residues long.

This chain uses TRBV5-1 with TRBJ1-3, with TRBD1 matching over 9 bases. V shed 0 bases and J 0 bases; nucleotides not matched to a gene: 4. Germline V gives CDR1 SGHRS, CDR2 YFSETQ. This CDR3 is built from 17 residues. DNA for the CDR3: TGCGCCAGCAGCTTGGGCGGGACAGGGCACTCTGGAAACACCATATATTTT. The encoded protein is CASSLGGTGHSGNTIYF.

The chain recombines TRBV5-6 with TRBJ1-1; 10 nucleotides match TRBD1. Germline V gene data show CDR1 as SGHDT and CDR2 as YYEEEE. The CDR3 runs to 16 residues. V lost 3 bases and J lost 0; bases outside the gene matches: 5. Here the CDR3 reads CASSSPGQGLNTEAFF. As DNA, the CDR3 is TGTGCCAGCAGCTCCCCGGGACAGGGGTTGAACACTGAAGCTTTCTTT. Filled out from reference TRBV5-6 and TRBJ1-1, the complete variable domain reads DAGVTQSPTHLIKTRGQQVTLRCSPKSGHDTVSWYQQALGQGPQFIFQYYEEEERQRGNFPDRFSGHQFPNYSSELNVNALLLGDSALYLCASSSPGQGLNTEAFFGQGTRLTVV.